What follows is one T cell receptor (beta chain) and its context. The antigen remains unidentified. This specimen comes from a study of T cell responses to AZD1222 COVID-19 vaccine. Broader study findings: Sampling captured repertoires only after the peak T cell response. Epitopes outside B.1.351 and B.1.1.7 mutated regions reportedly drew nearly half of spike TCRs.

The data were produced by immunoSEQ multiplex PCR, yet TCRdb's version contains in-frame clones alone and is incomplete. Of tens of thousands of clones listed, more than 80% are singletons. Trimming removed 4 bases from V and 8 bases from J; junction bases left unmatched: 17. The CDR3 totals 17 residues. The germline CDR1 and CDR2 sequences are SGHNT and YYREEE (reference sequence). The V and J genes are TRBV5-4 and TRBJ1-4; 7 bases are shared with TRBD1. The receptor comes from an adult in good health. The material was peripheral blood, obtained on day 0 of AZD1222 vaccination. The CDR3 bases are TGTGCCAGCAGCACCTCACAGGGGAATGGGCAAGTAGAAAAACTGTTTTTT. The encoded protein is CASSTSQGNGQVEKLFF.